The 27 T cell receptor beta chains below all came from one sample that was sequenced in a study of control samples from healthy donors and cancer patients. TCRdb's table, derived via immunoSEQ multiplex PCR, lists solely in-frame clones and lacks some. The data contain about 120,000 clones, more than 80% of them singletons. The specimen sequenced was blood. Source of these receptors: a middle-aged man in good health.

This chain links TRBV6-5 with TRBJ2-7, with D perhaps matching TRBD1 or TRBD2 (5 bases each). The CDR3 loop spans 14 amino acids. Trimming cost V 2 bases and J 4 bases, with 12 bases left between them. Germline V gene lookup returns CDR1 MNHEY and CDR2 SVGAGI. The CDR3 spells CASSYDGTFYEQYF. In DNA, the CDR3 is TGTGCCAGCAGTTACGACGGGACCTTTTACGAGCAGTACTTC.

The V call is TRBV27, the J call TRBJ2-7; 9 positions agree with TRBD2. Germline V gene lookup returns CDR1 MNHEY and CDR2 SMNVEV (reference sequence). CDR3 length: 19 amino acids. V lost 0 bases, J lost 3 bases, and 15 bases stayed unmatched. The CDR3 protein is CASSLSTPALAGKRYEQYF. CDR3 nucleotides: TGTGCCAGCAGTTTATCAACCCCCGCCCTAGCGGGGAAGCGCTACGAGCAGTACTTC.

J is TRBJ2-5 and V is TRBV3-1 (or the pseudogene TRBV3-2); 8 nucleotides align to TRBD1. CDR1 is LGHDT, CDR2 YNNKEL, per germline (reference sequence). The CDR3 spans 13 residues. J was trimmed by 4 bases and V by 8 bases; bases with no gene match: 6. The CDR3: CASRPGGAETQYF. The CDR3 DNA reads TGTGCCAGCCGACCAGGGGGCGCAGAGACCCAGTACTTC.

The chain is built from TRBV7-2 and TRBJ2-5; D is unclear. This CDR3 spans 14 amino acids. Deletions cut 0 bases from V and 1 base from J, with 6 bases between. The V gene's germline CDR1 is SGHTA and CDR2 FQGNSA. The CDR3 protein is CASSLARFQETQYF. CDR3 DNA sequence: TGTGCCAGCAGCTTAGCTCGCTTCCAAGAGACCCAGTACTTC.

V is TRBV12-3 or TRBV12-4 and J is TRBJ1-3; D gene ambiguous. V lost 5 bases, J lost 6 bases, and 2 bases lay in between. The CDR3 length is 10 residues. This chain's CDR3 is CASSLNTIYF. The CDR3 DNA follows: TGTGCCAGCAGTCTAAACACCATATATTTT.

This sequence joins TRBV3-1 (or the pseudogene TRBV3-2) and TRBJ2-7; D is possibly TRBD2 (6 bases). V was pared by 1 base and J by 5 bases, with 24 bases between. CDR1 is LGHDT, CDR2 YNNKEL, per germline (reference sequence). CDR3 length equals 18 residues. The CDR3 loop is CASSQGRVSYSPQDEQYF. DNA for the CDR3: TGTGCCAGCAGCCAAGGGAGGGTTTCTTATTCCCCCCAAGACGAGCAGTACTTC.

This chain joins TRBV5-1 and TRBJ2-5, with 10 nucleotides matching TRBD2. CDR3 size: 15 residues. Germline CDR1 reads SGHRS; CDR2 reads YFSETQ. J gave up 4 bases and V 3 bases, and 6 bases lay outside the gene matches. CDR3 amino acids: CASSSFSGGRETQYF. The CDR3 DNA is TGCGCCAGCAGCTCCTTTAGCGGGGGGCGAGAGACCCAGTACTTC.

The chain uses TRBV5-1 and TRBJ1-6, with 7 bases matching TRBD1. CDR1 is SGHRS and CDR2 is YFSETQ in the germline V gene. J gave up 9 bases and V 4 bases, and 16 bases lay outside the gene matches. CDR3 length equals 17 residues. The DNA of the CDR3 is TGCGCCAGCAGCCTTACAGGCCGACAGGGCCCCCCTTCACCCCTCCACTTT. It translates to CASSLTGRQGPPSPLHF.

V and J are TRBV28 and TRBJ2-1, with D unresolved. This CDR3 is 13 amino acids long. V lost 3 bases, J lost 4 bases, and 7 bases lay in between. Germline V gene lookup returns CDR1 MDHEN and CDR2 SYDVKM. CDR3 loop: CASSFQVYNEQFF. The CDR3 DNA reads as TGTGCCAGCAGTTTCCAGGTTTACAATGAGCAGTTCTTC.

This rearrangement joins TRBV14 to TRBJ2-7; D unclear. CDR1 is SGHDN and CDR2 is FVKESK in the germline V gene. This CDR3 is 15 amino acids long. V was shortened by 1 base and J by 0 bases, with 10 bases between the two germline ends. The CDR3 coding sequence is TGTGCCAGCAGCCAAGGGCAGGTGAGCTCCTACGAGCAGTACTTC. Residues: CASSQGQVSSYEQYF.

The chain links TRBV7-2 to TRBJ1-5, with a tentative D call TRBD1 (6 bases). V shed 1 base and J shed 4 bases, with 11 bases lying between them. The CDR3 extends over 15 amino acids. The germline CDR1 and CDR2 sequences are SGHTA and FQGNSA. The chain's CDR3 is CASSLEGGRNQPQHF. CDR3 DNA: TGTGCCAGCAGCTTAGAAGGGGGTAGAAATCAGCCCCAGCATTTT.

This chain connects TRBV19 to TRBJ2-7, with D maybe TRBD1 (5 bases). This CDR3 is built from 13 residues. Germline loops: CDR1 LNHDA, CDR2 SQIVND (reference sequence). Between the trimmed V and J ends, which lost 5 bases and 9 bases, there was a span of 17 bases. The CDR3 is CASSQGEVQGQYF. DNA of the CDR3: TGTGCCAGTAGTCAGGGTGAGGTCCAAGGGCAGTACTTC.

This clone was observed once. The chain joins TRBV7-6 to TRBJ2-2; D ambiguous. CDR1 is SGHVS and CDR2 is FNYEAQ in the germline V gene. Trimming removed 2 bases from V and 5 bases from J, with 18 bases in between. CDR3 length: 17 amino acids. The CDR3 is CASSLNRAWEPTGELFF. The DNA for the CDR3 is TGTGCCAGCAGCTTAAACCGGGCCTGGGAACCAACCGGGGAGCTGTTTTTT.

CDR3 nucleotide sequence: TGTGCCAGCAGTTTAGGGGGGCCGAGGACTGAAGCTTTCTTT. This translates into CASSLGGPRTEAFF. The chain links TRBV27 to TRBJ1-1; possible D gene TRBD1, 6 bases. CDR1 and CDR2 from the germline V gene are MNHEY and SMNVEV (reference sequence). Trimming left V 2 bases short and J 5 bases short, with 12 bases between. This CDR3 is built from 14 residues.

The rearrangement joins TRBV3-1 (or the pseudogene TRBV3-2) to TRBJ1-1; unclear D gene. This CDR3 region has 14 residues. The V gene lost 2 bases and the J gene lost 5 bases, with 12 bases spanning the gap. Germline V gives CDR1 LGHDT, CDR2 YNNKEL (reference sequence). CDR3 sequence: CASSQIGLGTEAFF. The CDR3 DNA reads as TGTGCCAGCAGCCAAATCGGGCTGGGGACTGAAGCTTTCTTT.

This rearrangement joins TRBV2 to TRBJ2-5; 11 bases fit TRBD2. The CDR3 is made up of 19 amino acids. The germline V gene encodes CDR1 SNHLY and CDR2 FYNNEI. V dropped 5 bases and J dropped 2; count of bases not matched to a gene: 16. The DNA for the CDR3 is TGTGCCAGCAGTATGGGGGGGACTAGCGGTGGGGCCGGACAAGAGACCCAGTACTTC. This translates into CASSMGGTSGGAGQETQYF. The whole variable domain, filled in from reference TRBV2 and TRBJ2-5, reads EPEVTQTPSHQVTQMGQEVILRCVPISNHLYFYWYRQILGQKVEFLVSFYNNEISEKSEIFDDQFSVERPDGSNFTLKIRSTKLEDSAMYFCASSMGGTSGGAGQETQYFGPGTRLLVL.

The rearrangement uses TRBV11-2 and TRBJ2-2, with 8 bases fitting TRBD2. V trimming: 1 base; J trimming: 4 bases; junction bases outside the gene matches: 2. Germline V gene data show CDR1 as SGHAT and CDR2 as FQNNGV. The CDR3 contains 15 residues. CDR3 in amino acids: CASSLVGGGTGELFF. DNA for the CDR3: TGTGCCAGCAGCTTAGTCGGGGGGGGCACCGGGGAGCTGTTTTTT.

V and J are TRBV27 and TRBJ1-4; no clear D. Trimming left V 2 bases short and J 6 bases short, with 10 bases between. This CDR3 region has 14 residues. Germline CDR1 is MNHEY and CDR2 is SMNVEV (reference sequence). CDR3 residues: CASSLVGSDEKLFF. CDR3 in DNA: TGTGCCAGCAGTTTAGTAGGGTCTGATGAAAAACTGTTTTTT.

The gene calls are TRBV6-2 or TRBV6-3 and TRBJ1-5; D is unclear. V lost 5 bases to trimming and J lost 0 bases, with 11 bases between them. CDR1 and CDR2 from the germline V gene are MNHEY and SVGEGT. The CDR3 has 15 amino acids. CDR3 bases: TGTGCCAGCAGTCGAACAGTCTATAGCAATCAGCCCCAGCATTTT. This codes for CASSRTVYSNQPQHF.

The rearrangement uses TRBV12-3 or TRBV12-4 and TRBJ2-7; maybe TRBD1 (6 bases). Trimming stripped 3 bases from V and 3 bases from J, with 9 bases between. The CDR3 loop spans 13 amino acids. CDR3 residues: CASSLVGGYEQYF. CDR3 bases: TGTGCCAGCAGTTTGGTAGGGGGCTACGAGCAGTACTTC.

The rearrangement joins TRBV7-9 to TRBJ1-2; D remains unclear. This CDR3 is built from 13 residues. Deletions cut 5 bases from V and 3 bases from J, with 10 bases between. Looked up from germline, CDR1 is SEHNR and CDR2 is FQNEAQ (reference sequence). The CDR3 sequence: CASSPPAYYGYTF. CDR3 nucleotides: TGTGCCAGCAGCCCCCCCGCCTACTATGGCTACACCTTC.

The gene calls are TRBV9 and TRBJ1-3, with no clear D. CDR3 size: 16 residues. Trimming stripped 0 bases from V and 2 bases from J, with 12 bases between. Germline values: CDR1 SGDLS, CDR2 YYNGEE. The CDR3 sequence: CASSVDPLSAGNTIYF. CDR3 in DNA: TGTGCCAGCAGCGTAGACCCCCTCTCAGCTGGAAACACCATATATTTT.

The V and J genes are TRBV5-4 and TRBJ2-1, with TRBD1 matching over 12 bases. Germline-derived CDR1 and CDR2 are SGHNT and YYREEE (reference sequence). CDR3 length: 16 residues. Germline trimming cut 4 bases from V and 4 bases from J; bases unmatched to any gene: 6. CDR3 protein: CASSPGTGGAYNEQFF. CDR3 nucleotides: TGTGCCAGCAGCCCCGGGACAGGGGGCGCTTACAATGAGCAGTTCTTC.

The rearrangement links TRBV5-1 to TRBJ2-1; TRBD1 aligns across 8 bases. In germline, CDR1 is SGHRS, CDR2 YFSETQ. The V and J ends lost 0 bases and 3 bases, in that order; junction bases with no gene match: 2. The CDR3 has 15 residues. The CDR3 sequence: CASSLGTGIYNEQFF. In DNA, the CDR3 is TGCGCCAGCAGCTTGGGGACAGGGATCTACAATGAGCAGTTCTTC.

The CDR3 here is CASSIRQGAHYGYTF. Written as DNA, the CDR3 is TGCGCCAGCAGCATAAGACAGGGGGCTCACTATGGCTACACCTTC. The chain joins TRBV5-1 to TRBJ1-2, with 10 bases fitting TRBD1. This CDR3 has 15 residues. The J segment lost 3 bases and the V segment lost 4 bases, leaving 6 bases of the junction unmatched. Germline V gives CDR1 SGHRS, CDR2 YFSETQ.

This clone has a handful of counts. The CDR3 nucleotides read TGCGCCAGCAGCTTGCAAGGGGGGCCTGGCACAGATACGCAGTATTTT. Translation gives CASSLQGGPGTDTQYF. V gene TRBV5-1 combines with J gene TRBJ2-3; D may be TRBD1 or TRBD2 (6 bases each). This CDR3 has 16 amino acids. Germline-derived CDR1 and CDR2 are SGHRS and YFSETQ. The V gene lost 1 base and the J gene lost 1 base, with 13 bases spanning the gap.

Only a few counts were recorded for this clone. Here the CDR3 DNA reads TGTGCCATCAGCACAGGGGGAGGGCCCAATCAGCCCCAGCATTTT. As protein: CAISTGGGPNQPQHF. The chain combines TRBV10-3 with TRBJ1-5, with 8 bases that match TRBD1. Germline V gene data show CDR1 as ENHRY and CDR2 as SYGVKD. CDR3 length: 15 residues. The J segment lost 3 bases and the V segment lost 6 bases, leaving 7 bases of the junction unmatched.